This TCR beta chain stems from a study of identical twins. The study's findings and limits: Modeled out-of-frame TCR alpha sharing in monozygotic twins fell below observed levels. Abundant beta clonotypes from cord blood had fewer insertions, unlike memory repertoires, which showed none.

This clonotype was picked up a small number of times. Antigen specificity is unknown. The CDR3 is 15 residues long. Germline assignment: CDR1 SGHAT and CDR2 FQNNGV. The trim removed 1 base at V and 6 bases at J, leaving 4 bases unmatched. Unique molecular identifiers were in the cDNA, with template-switch universal primer binding. TCRdb reprocessed the 5' RACE reads via MiXCR and lists one record per CDR3 protein. This sample has approximately 500,000 distinct CDR3 sequences, with 13% to 15% found just once. The same data also contributed to another study, on yellow fever vaccine responses in identical twins.

Sequenced material: CD4+ T cells sorted from blood. This chain links TRBV11-2 with TRBJ2-1, with TRBD1 identical over 9 bases. The clonotype originates from a woman younger than 35 in good health. The CDR3: CASSLVGQGTNEQFF. The CDR3 nucleotides are TGTGCCAGCAGCTTAGTTGGACAGGGGACCAATGAGCAGTTCTTC.